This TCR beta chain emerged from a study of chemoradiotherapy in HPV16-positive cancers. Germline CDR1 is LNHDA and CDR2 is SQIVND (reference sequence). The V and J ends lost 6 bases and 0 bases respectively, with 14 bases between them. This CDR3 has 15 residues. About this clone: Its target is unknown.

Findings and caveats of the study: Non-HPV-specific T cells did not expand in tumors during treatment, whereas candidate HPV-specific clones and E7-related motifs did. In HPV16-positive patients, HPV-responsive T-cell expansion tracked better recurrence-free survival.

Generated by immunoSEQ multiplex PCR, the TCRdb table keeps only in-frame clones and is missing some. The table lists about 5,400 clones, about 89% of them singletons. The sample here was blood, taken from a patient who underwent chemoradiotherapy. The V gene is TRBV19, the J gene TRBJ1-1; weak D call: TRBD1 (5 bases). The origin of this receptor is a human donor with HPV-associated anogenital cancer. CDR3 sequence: CASRPDEGLNTEAFF. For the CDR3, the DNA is TGTGCCAGTAGGCCCGATGAGGGGTTGAACACTGAAGCTTTCTTT. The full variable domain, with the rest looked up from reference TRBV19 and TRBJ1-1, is DGGITQSPKYLFRKEGQNVTLSCEQNLNHDAMYWYRQDPGQGLRLIYYSQIVNDFQKGDIAEGYSVSREKKESFPLTVTSAQKNPTAFYLCASRPDEGLNTEAFFGQGTRLTVV.